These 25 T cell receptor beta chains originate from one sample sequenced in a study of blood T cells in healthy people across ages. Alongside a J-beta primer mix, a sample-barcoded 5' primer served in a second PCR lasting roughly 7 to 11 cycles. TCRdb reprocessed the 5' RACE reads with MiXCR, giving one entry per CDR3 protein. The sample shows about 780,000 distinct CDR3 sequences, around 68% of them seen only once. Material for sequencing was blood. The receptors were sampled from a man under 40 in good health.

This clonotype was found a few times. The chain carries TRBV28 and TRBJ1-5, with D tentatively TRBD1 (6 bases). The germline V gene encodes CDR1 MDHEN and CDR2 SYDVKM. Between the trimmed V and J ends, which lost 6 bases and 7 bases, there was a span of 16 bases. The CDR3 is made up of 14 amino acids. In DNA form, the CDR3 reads TGTGCCAGCAGCCTCAGACAGGACGGCCAGCCCCAGCATTTT. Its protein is CASSLRQDGQPQHF.

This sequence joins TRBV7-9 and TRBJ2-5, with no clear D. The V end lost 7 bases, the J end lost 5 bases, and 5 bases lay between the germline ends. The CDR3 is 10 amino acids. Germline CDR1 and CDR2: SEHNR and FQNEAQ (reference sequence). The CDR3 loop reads CASMMETQYF. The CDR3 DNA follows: TGTGCCAGCATGATGGAGACCCAGTACTTC.

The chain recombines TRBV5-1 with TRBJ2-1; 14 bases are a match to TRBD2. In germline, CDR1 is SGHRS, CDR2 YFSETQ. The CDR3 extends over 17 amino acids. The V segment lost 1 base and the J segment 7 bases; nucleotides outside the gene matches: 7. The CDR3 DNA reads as TGCGCCAGCAGCTTGCAACCCGGGACTAGCGGGGGTAATGAGCAGTTCTTC. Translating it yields CASSLQPGTSGGNEQFF.

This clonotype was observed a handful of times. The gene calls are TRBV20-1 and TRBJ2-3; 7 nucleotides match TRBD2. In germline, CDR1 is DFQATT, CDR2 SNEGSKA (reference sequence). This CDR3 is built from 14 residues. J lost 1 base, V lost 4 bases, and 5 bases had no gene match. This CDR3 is CSAKIRGGTDTQYF. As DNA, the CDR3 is TGCAGTGCTAAGATACGGGGGGGCACAGATACGCAGTATTTT.

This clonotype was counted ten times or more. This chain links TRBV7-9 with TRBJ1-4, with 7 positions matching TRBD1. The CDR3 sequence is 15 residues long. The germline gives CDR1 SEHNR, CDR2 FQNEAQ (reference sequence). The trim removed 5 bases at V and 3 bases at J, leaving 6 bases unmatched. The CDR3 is CASSVYRGSNEKLFF. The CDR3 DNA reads TGTGCCAGCAGCGTATACAGGGGATCTAATGAAAAACTGTTTTTT.

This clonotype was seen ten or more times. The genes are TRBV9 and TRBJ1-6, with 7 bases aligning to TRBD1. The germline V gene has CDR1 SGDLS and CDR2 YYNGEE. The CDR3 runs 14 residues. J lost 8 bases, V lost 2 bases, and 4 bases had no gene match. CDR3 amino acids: CASSVRDSYSPLHF. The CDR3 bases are TGTGCCAGCAGCGTTCGGGACAGTTATTCACCCCTCCACTTT.

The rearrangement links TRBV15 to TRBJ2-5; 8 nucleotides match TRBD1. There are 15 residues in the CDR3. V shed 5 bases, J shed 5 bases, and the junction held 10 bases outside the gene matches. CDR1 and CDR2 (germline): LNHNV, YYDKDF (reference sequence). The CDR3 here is CATSLGPGGGETQYF. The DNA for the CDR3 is TGTGCCACCAGCCTTGGGCCAGGGGGCGGTGAGACCCAGTACTTC.

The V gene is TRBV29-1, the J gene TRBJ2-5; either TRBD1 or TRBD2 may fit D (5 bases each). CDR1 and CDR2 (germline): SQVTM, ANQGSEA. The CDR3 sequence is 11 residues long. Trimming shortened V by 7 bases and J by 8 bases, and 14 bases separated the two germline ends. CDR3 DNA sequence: TGCAGCGCCTCGGAAGGGGACACCCAGTACTTC. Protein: CSASEGDTQYF.

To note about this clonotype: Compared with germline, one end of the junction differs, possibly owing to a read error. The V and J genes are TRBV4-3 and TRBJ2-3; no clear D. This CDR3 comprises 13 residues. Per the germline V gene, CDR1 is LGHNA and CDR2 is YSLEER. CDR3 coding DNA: TGCGTCAGCAGCCCGGAGTTCACAGATACGCAGTATTTT. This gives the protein CVSSPEFTDTQYF.

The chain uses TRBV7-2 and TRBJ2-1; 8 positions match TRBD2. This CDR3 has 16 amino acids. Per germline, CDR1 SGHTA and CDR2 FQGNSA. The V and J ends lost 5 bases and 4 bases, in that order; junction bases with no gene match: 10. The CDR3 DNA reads TGTGCCAGCAGCCCGCTCATCCGGGGGGGATACAATGAGCAGTTCTTC. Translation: CASSPLIRGGYNEQFF.

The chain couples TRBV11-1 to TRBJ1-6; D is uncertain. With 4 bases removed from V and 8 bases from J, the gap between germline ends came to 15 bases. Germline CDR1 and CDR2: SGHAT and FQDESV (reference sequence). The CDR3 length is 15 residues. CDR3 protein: CASSSGFGLDSPLHF. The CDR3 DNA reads TGTGCCAGCAGCTCGGGCTTTGGCTTGGATTCACCCCTCCACTTT.

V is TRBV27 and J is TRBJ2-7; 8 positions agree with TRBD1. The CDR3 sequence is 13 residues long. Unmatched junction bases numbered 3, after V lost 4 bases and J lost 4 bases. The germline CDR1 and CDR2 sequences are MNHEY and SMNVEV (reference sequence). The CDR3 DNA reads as TGTGCCAGCAGTTGGCAGGGGGCTTACGAGCAGTACTTC. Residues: CASSWQGAYEQYF.

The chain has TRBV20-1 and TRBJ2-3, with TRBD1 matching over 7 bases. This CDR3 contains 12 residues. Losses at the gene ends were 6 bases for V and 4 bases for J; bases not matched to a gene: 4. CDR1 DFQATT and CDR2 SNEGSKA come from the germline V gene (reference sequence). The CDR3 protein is CSAGTEADTQYF. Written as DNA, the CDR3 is TGCAGTGCGGGGACAGAGGCAGATACGCAGTATTTT.

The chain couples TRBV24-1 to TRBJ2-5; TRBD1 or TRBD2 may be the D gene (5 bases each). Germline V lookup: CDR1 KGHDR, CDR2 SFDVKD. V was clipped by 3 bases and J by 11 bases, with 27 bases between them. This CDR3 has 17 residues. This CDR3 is CATSDPQVVGAHNVQYF. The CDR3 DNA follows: TGTGCCACCAGTGATCCCCAGGTGGTCGGGGCCCACAATGTGCAGTACTTC.

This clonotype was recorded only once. The CDR3 DNA follows: TGTGCCAGCGTGGGGAGCGGGGGGCCGTTCCACGAGCAGTACTTC. Translated: CASVGSGGPFHEQYF. J is TRBJ2-7 and V is TRBV6-5; TRBD2 aligns across 9 bases. Germline lookup yields CDR1 MNHEY and CDR2 SVGAGI. V gave up 8 bases and J gave up 5 bases; unmatched junction bases: 13. The CDR3 is made up of 15 amino acids.

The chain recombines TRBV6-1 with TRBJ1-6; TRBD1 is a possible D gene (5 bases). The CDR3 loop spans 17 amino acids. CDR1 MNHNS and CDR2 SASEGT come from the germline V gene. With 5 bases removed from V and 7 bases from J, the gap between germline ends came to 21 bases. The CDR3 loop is CASSQGRFPLGNSPLHF. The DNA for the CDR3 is TGTGCCAGCAGTCAGGGACGATTCCCCCTCGGGAATTCACCCCTCCACTTT.

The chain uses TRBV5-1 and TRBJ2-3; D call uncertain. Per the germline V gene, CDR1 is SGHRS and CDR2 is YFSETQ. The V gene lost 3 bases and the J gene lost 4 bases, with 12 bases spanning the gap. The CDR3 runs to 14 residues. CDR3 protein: CASSSRFFADTQYF. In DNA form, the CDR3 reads TGCGCCAGCAGCTCGCGCTTCTTCGCAGATACGCAGTATTTT.

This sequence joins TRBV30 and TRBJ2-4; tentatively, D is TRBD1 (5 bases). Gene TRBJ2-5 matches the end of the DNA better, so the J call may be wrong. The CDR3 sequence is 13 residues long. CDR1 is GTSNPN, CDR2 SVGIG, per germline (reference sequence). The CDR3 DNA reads TGTGCCTGGAGTGTGCAGGGATGGGAGACCCAGTACTTC. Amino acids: CAWSVQGWETQYF.

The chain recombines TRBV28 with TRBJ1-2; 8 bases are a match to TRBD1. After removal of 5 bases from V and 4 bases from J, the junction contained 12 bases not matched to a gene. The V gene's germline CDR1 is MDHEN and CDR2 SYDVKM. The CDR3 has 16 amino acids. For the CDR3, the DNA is TGTGCCAGCAGTCTTGGAACAGGGGGGTTGAGCTATGGCTACACCTTC. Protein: CASSLGTGGLSYGYTF.

This CDR3 reads CASSLVRVETQYF. CDR3 in DNA: TGTGCCAGCAGCCTTGTGCGAGTTGAGACGCAGTATTTT. This chain joins TRBV28 and TRBJ2-3; no reliable D call. The CDR3 covers 13 residues. Germline lookup yields CDR1 MDHEN and CDR2 SYDVKM. Between the trimmed V and J ends, which lost 6 bases and 9 bases, there was a span of 16 bases.

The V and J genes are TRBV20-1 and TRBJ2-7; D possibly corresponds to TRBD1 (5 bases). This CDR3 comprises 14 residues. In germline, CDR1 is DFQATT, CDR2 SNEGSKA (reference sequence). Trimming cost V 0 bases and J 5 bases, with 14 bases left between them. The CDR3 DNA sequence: TGCAGTGCTAGAGAGGGGCCTGGCCCGGACGAGCAGTACTTC. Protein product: CSAREGPGPDEQYF.

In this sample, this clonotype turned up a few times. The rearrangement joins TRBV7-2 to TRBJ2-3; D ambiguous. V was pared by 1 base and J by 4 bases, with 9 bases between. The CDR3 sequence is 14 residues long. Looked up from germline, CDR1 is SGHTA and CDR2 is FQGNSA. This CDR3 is CASSLEGSADTQYF. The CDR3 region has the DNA TGTGCCAGCAGCTTAGAGGGATCTGCAGATACGCAGTATTTT.

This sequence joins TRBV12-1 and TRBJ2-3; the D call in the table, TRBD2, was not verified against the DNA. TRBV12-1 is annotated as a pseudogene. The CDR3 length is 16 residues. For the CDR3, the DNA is TGTGCCAGCAGCTCGGCAGGGACCTCTAGCACAGATACGCAGTATTTT. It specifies CASSSAGTSSTDTQYF.

CDR3 sequence: CASSQGVGDYIYTQYF. CDR3 DNA sequence: TGTGCCAGCAGCCAAGGAGTTGGGGACTACATATATACGCAGTATTTT. J is TRBJ2-3 and V is TRBV4-2; TRBD2 matches at 7 bases. The J segment lost 7 bases and the V segment lost 1 base, leaving 11 bases of the junction unmatched. Germline CDR1 reads LGHNA; CDR2 reads YNFKEQ. The CDR3 extends over 16 amino acids.

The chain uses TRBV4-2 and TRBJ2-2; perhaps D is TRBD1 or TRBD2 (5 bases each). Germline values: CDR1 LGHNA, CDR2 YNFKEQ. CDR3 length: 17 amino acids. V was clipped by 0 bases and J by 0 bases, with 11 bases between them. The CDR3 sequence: CASSQDGGAANTGELFF. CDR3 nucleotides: TGTGCCAGCAGCCAAGATGGGGGAGCGGCGAACACCGGGGAGCTGTTTTTT.